This T cell receptor beta chain is from a study of blood T cell repertoires in COVID-19. The trim removed 1 base at V and 7 bases at J, leaving 9 bases unmatched. CDR3 length equals 17 residues. The V gene's germline CDR1 is SGHNT and CDR2 YENEEA. Per the study methods: From reference gene primer amplification, estimates of nucleated cell counts were derived. Profiling relied on immunoSEQ multiplex PCR, and the TCRdb table lists in-frame clones only, not all of them. V, J and clone size are taken as reported in that table, and D and trimming were inferred from the DNA itself. Among approximately 150,000 clones, approximately 80% were seen once, and the ten largest hold around 3.4%. In this sample, this clone turned up a few times.

The TCR comes from a man between 70 and 80 years old who had recovered from COVID-19. Sequencing was done on a sample of peripheral blood. V gene TRBV11-3 combines with J gene TRBJ2-2; TRBD2 aligns across 10 bases. This chain's CDR3 is CASSLGVAGGSSGELFF. The CDR3 nucleotides read TGTGCCAGCAGCTTAGGGGTAGCGGGAGGCTCAAGCGGGGAGCTGTTTTTT.